This T cell receptor beta chain originates from a study of blood T cell repertoires in COVID-19. The overall study: Both acute and convalescent COVID-19 samples were obtained from the United States, Italy and Spain.

Under the authors' procedure: Amplified reference gene primers provided the basis for estimating nucleated cell counts. Measured with immunoSEQ multiplex PCR; TCRdb has only the in-frame clones, and not every one. V, J and clone size derive from that table, while D and trimming were established from the DNA sequence. The sample contains 35,000 to 50,000 clones, 90% of which appear only once. The CDR3 is 14 amino acids. Per the germline V gene, CDR1 is GTSNPN and CDR2 is SVGIG (reference sequence). Unmatched junction bases numbered 4, after V lost 2 bases and J lost 5 bases. Sequencing was performed on peripheral blood. This receptor was obtained from a man in his fifties or sixties with active COVID-19. This chain joins TRBV30 and TRBJ1-2; 11 nucleotides line up with TRBD1. DNA for the CDR3: TGTGCCTGGAGTCCCGGACAGGGGGCATATGGCTACACCTTC. Translated, it gives CAWSPGQGAYGYTF.